Below, one TCR beta chain is given with its context. The antigen is unknown. Germline and genes here are mouse. The read finishes 1 residue shy of the CDR3 end, and the germline J gene is used to complete it. The sample carries other DNA sequences with the same CDR3. This specimen belongs to a study of tissue T cells after allogeneic stem cell transplantation. Time point described: mouse harvest day 14 after allogeneic transplant. The graft held 10^6 splenic CD5+ T cells and 10^7 T-cell-depleted bone marrow cells. Notes on the study in general: Anatomically similar tissues had similar TCR repertoires within each patient.

Profiling relied on immunoSEQ multiplex PCR, and the TCRdb table lists in-frame clones only, not all of them. The sample shows a few thousand clones, 40% to 60% of them seen only once. The germline CDR1 and CDR2 sequences are SNHLY and FYNGKV (reference sequence). Trimming stripped 2 bases from V and 3 bases from J, with 7 bases between. The CDR3 is 14 amino acids. Material: gut tissue. J is TRBJ2-2 and V is TRBV3, with D possibly matching TRBD1 (5 bases). This TCR came from a female BALB/c mouse given C57BL/6 T cells with graft-versus-host disease after an allogeneic hematopoietic cell transplant. The CDR3 sequence: CASSLQGDTGQLYF. The sequenced CDR3 bases are TGTGCCAGCAGCTTACAGGGTGACACCGGGCAGCTCTAC.